The 18 T cell receptor beta chains given below trace back to one sample, sequenced in a study of response to subunit inactivated influenza vaccine. Each CDR3 protein is one row after TCRdb ran MiXCR on the RT-PCR reads. The sample yields hundreds of thousands of distinct CDR3 sequences, about a tenth seen once. Source: PBMCs from blood, taken around seven weeks after vaccination. These receptors were collected from a man aged 45-65 years who received an inactivated influenza vaccine.

This clonotype was seen at least ten times. The chain couples TRBV7-2 to TRBJ2-1; D not certain. The germline CDR1 and CDR2 sequences are SGHTA and FQGNSA. V lost 2 bases to trimming and J lost 4 bases, with 6 bases between them. This CDR3 comprises 13 residues. The CDR3 protein is CASSLSEYNEQFF. The CDR3 nucleotides read TGTGCCAGCAGCTTATCCGAATACAATGAGCAGTTCTTC.

This clonotype was detected ten times or more. The chain carries TRBV12-3 or TRBV12-4 and TRBJ2-7; 7 bases map to TRBD1. The CDR3 is made up of 14 amino acids. V gave up 5 bases and J gave up 7 bases; unmatched junction bases: 11. CDR3 protein: CASSDTGTAREQYF. CDR3 nucleotides: TGTGCCAGCAGTGATACCGGGACAGCCCGGGAGCAGTACTTC.

At least ten counts were recorded for this clonotype. This chain connects TRBV12-3 or TRBV12-4 to TRBJ2-7; a weak D match, TRBD2 (5 bases). The CDR3 covers 12 residues. V was clipped by 10 bases and J by 2 bases, with 12 bases between them. Here the CDR3 reads CATGTHPYEQYF. DNA for the CDR3: TGTGCCACGGGAACCCACCCCTACGAGCAGTACTTC.

This clonotype appeared a few times. The V and J genes are TRBV12-3 or TRBV12-4 and TRBJ2-2; 11 nucleotides match TRBD2. Trimming at V came to 6 bases and at J to 8 bases, leaving 11 bases not matched to a gene. There are 16 residues in the CDR3. This chain's CDR3 is CASSPLAGVLSGELFF. Here the CDR3 DNA reads TGTGCCAGCAGCCCACTAGCGGGGGTGCTTTCTGGGGAGCTGTTTTTT.

The chain joins TRBV7-2 to TRBJ2-3, with D perhaps being TRBD1 or TRBD2 (6 bases each). The germline gives CDR1 SGHTA, CDR2 FQGNSA. The CDR3 has 16 amino acids. Deletions cut 2 bases from V and 6 bases from J, with 18 bases between. For the CDR3, the DNA is TGTGCCAGCAGCTTAAGCGGGCTAGGGGGGCTGGATACGCAGTATTTT. It yields the protein CASSLSGLGGLDTQYF.

The J gene is TRBJ2-1, the V gene TRBV2; D gene uncertain. V gave up 6 bases and J gave up 5 bases, with 11 bases separating them. The CDR3 covers 13 residues. The germline V gene encodes CDR1 SNHLY and CDR2 FYNNEI. CDR3 coding DNA: TGTGCCAGCAGCGATCGGTCCGACAATGAGCAGTTCTTC. Translating gives CASSDRSDNEQFF.

The gene calls are TRBV12-3 or TRBV12-4 and TRBJ2-2; possibly TRBD2 for D (6 bases). The CDR3 consists of 14 residues. The ends were cut back, 6 bases at V and 6 bases at J, with 14 bases in the middle. CDR3: CASSRGSGPGELFF. As DNA, the CDR3 is TGTGCCAGCAGCCGGGGGTCCGGGCCCGGGGAGCTGTTTTTT.

This clonotype was seen ten or more times. V and J are TRBV2 and TRBJ2-5, with 9 nucleotides matching TRBD2. The germline CDR1 and CDR2 sequences are SNHLY and FYNNEI. The CDR3 covers 15 residues. V was pared by 4 bases and J by 1 base, with 4 bases of the junction left unmatched. The CDR3 is CASSVGREGQETQYF. In DNA, the CDR3 is TGTGCCAGCAGTGTCGGGCGGGAGGGCCAAGAGACCCAGTACTTC. The full variable domain, in which reference TRBV2 and TRBJ2-5 provide the parts outside the CDR3, is EPEVTQTPSHQVTQMGQEVILRCVPISNHLYFYWYRQILGQKVEFLVSFYNNEISEKSEIFDDQFSVERPDGSNFTLKIRSTKLEDSAMYFCASSVGREGQETQYFGPGTRLLVL.

This clonotype has a handful of counts. The J gene is TRBJ1-6, the V gene TRBV20-1, with 10 bases that match TRBD1. The germline V gene encodes CDR1 DFQATT and CDR2 SNEGSKA (reference sequence). The V segment lost 4 bases and the J segment 6 bases; nucleotides outside the gene matches: 3. This CDR3 has 14 residues. The CDR3 coding sequence is TGCAGTGCTATGGGACAGGGGTCTAATTCACCCCTCCACTTT. Its protein is CSAMGQGSNSPLHF.

This clonotype was counted between two and nine times. The chain is built from TRBV4-3 and TRBJ2-3; 9 bases match TRBD1. Germline CDR1 LGHNA, CDR2 YSLEER. J gave up 2 bases and V 1 base, and 7 bases lay outside the gene matches. The CDR3 is made up of 17 amino acids. CDR3: CASSQGGQGSPTDTQYF. The CDR3 DNA follows: TGCGCCAGCAGCCAAGGGGGACAGGGTTCTCCCACAGATACGCAGTATTTT.

This clonotype was seen a few times. The chain carries TRBV7-2 and TRBJ2-7, with D maybe TRBD1 (6 bases). The CDR3 consists of 17 residues. The germline V gene has CDR1 SGHTA and CDR2 FQGNSA. V dropped 3 bases and J dropped 2 bases, with 20 bases sitting between them. The CDR3, as DNA: TGTGCCAGCAGCTTGGAGGCAATGGGGACAACCACCTACGAGCAGTACTTC. Protein sequence: CASSLEAMGTTTYEQYF.

This clonotype was counted ten times or more. This rearrangement joins TRBV4-3 to TRBJ2-7; tentative D call: TRBD1 (5 bases). In germline, CDR1 is LGHNA, CDR2 YSLEER. V gave up 4 bases and J gave up 1 base, with 11 bases separating them. The length of the CDR3 is 14 residues. Here the CDR3 DNA reads TGCGCCAGCAGCCCTGGCAGGGTATCCTACGAGCAGTACTTC. Translated, it gives CASSPGRVSYEQYF.

This clonotype was seen a few times. V usage is TRBV11-2 and J usage is TRBJ1-1; D is uncertain. V was shortened by 7 bases and J by 2 bases, with 20 bases between the two germline ends. The germline gives CDR1 SGHAT, CDR2 FQNNGV. The length of the CDR3 is 16 residues. DNA of the CDR3: TGTGCCAGCACCCTCACTTATCCCGTAGAAAACACTGAAGCTTTCTTT. It specifies CASTLTYPVENTEAFF. The full variable domain, with the rest looked up from reference TRBV11-2 and TRBJ1-1, is EAGVAQSPRYKIIEKRQSVAFWCNPISGHATLYWYQQILGQGPKLLIQFQNNGVVDDSQLPKDRFSAERLKGVDSTLKIQPAKLEDSAVYLCASTLTYPVENTEAFFGQGTRLTVV.

This clonotype was detected many times. The rearrangement joins TRBV15 to TRBJ2-7; unclear D gene. Trimming took off 0 bases at V and 0 bases at J, with 6 bases between the two ends. The CDR3 sequence is 14 residues long. The germline V gene encodes CDR1 LNHNV and CDR2 YYDKDF (reference sequence). DNA for the CDR3: TGTGCCACCAGCAGAGATTGGGTCTCCTACGAGCAGTACTTC. Protein: CATSRDWVSYEQYF.

The chain uses TRBV7-8 and TRBJ1-1; 8 bases align to TRBD1. V lost 3 bases and J lost 3; bases outside the gene matches: 6. The CDR3 runs to 15 residues. Germline V lookup: CDR1 SGHVS, CDR2 FQNEAQ. In DNA form, the CDR3 reads TGTGCCAGCAGCTTTGGCTACAGGGGGGACACTGAAGCTTTCTTT. Translation gives CASSFGYRGDTEAFF.

This chain links TRBV7-2 with TRBJ2-5, with 9 bases matching TRBD1. CDR3 size: 15 residues. The germline V gene has CDR1 SGHTA and CDR2 FQGNSA. The V gene end was trimmed by 6 bases and the J gene end by 5 bases; junction bases not matched to a gene: 10. The CDR3 DNA reads as TGTGCCAGCAGGCCTGGACAGGGGATTTGGGAGACCCAGTACTTC. Its protein product is CASRPGQGIWETQYF.

This clonotype turned up a few times. This chain joins TRBV20-1 and TRBJ1-1, with 7 bases identical to TRBD1. The CDR3 totals 15 residues. Looked up from germline, CDR1 is DFQATT and CDR2 is SNEGSKA (reference sequence). The V segment lost 5 bases and the J segment 0 bases; nucleotides outside the gene matches: 9. The CDR3 nucleotides read TGCAGTGCTCCTAGGACAGGTATTATGAACACTGAAGCTTTCTTT. As protein: CSAPRTGIMNTEAFF.

The chain uses TRBV18 and TRBJ2-7, with 7 bases matching TRBD2. The V and J ends lost 11 bases and 0 bases, in that order; junction bases with no gene match: 19. The CDR3 runs 17 residues. Germline V gene sequence: CDR1 KGHSH, CDR2 LQKENI. CDR3 sequence (DNA): TGTGCCTCCACCCAGGGAGCGGGACCCCTAAGCTCCTACGAGCAGTACTTC. As protein: CASTQGAGPLSSYEQYF.